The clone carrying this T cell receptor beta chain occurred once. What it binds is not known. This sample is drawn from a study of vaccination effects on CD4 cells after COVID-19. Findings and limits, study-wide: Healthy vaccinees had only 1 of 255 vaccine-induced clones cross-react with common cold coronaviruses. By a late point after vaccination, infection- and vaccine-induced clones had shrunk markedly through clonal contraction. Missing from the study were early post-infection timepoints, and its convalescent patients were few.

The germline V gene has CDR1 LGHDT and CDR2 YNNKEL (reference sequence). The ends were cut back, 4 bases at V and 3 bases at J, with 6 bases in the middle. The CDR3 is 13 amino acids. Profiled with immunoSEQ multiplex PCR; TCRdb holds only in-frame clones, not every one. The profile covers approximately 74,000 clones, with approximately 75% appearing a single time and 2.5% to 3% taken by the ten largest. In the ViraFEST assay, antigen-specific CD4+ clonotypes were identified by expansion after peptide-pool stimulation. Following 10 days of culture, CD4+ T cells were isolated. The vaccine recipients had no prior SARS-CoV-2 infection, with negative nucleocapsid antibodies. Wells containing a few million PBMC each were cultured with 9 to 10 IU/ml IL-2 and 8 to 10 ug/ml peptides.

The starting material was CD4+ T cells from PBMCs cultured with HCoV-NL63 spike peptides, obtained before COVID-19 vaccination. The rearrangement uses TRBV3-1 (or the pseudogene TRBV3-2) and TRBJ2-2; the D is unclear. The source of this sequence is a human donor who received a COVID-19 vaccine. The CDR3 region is CASSRTDTGELFF. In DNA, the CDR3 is TGTGCCAGCAGCCGGACGGACACCGGGGAGCTGTTTTTT.